The rows below give T cell receptor beta chains drawn from one sample of a study of identifying expanded T cells in peripheral blood. Profiling relied on immunoSEQ multiplex PCR, and the TCRdb table lists in-frame clones only, not all of them. The top ten hold approximately 18% of the sample, which has around 100,000 clones, roughly nine tenths seen once. Sample: blood. The receptor source for this set is a person between 18 and 69 years old in good health. CDR3s include the opening cysteine and the closing phenylalanine or tryptophan. A D gene is named only where the DNA matches it firmly. Only some rows state a clone size, as once, few, many or a class for expanded clones.

TGCGCCAGCAGCTTCACACAGGGATACGGCTACACCTTC CASSFTQGYGYTF TRBV5-1 - - TRBJ1-2
TGTGCCAGCAGTTTGTCACTAGCGGGGGGGCGGAATGAGCAGTTCTTC CASSLSLAGGRNEQFF TRBV28 TRBD2 - TRBJ2-1
TGTGCCAGCAGCTTAGAGGACTCCAATCAGCCCCAGCATTTT CASSLEDSNQPQHF TRBV7-9 - - TRBJ1-5
TGTGCCAGCAGCTACCAGCGGGGGGGCCAGGAGACCCAGTACTTC CASSYQRGGQETQYF TRBV7-2 TRBD2 once TRBJ2-5
TGTGCCAGCAGCTACCGCTACGAGCAGTACTTC CASSYRYEQYF TRBV7-9 - - TRBJ2-7
TGTGCCAGCAGTGAAGCGGGTGGGGCCAACTATGGCTACACCTTC CASSEAGGANYGYTF TRBV2 - few TRBJ1-2
TGTGCCAGCAGGCTGCCGGGACAGGGGGCGGACGAGCAGTACTTC CASRLPGQGADEQYF TRBV6-1 TRBD1 - TRBJ2-7
TGTGCCAGGGGGGACGGGTCGGGAGATACGCAGTATTTT CARGDGSGDTQYF TRBV2 - - TRBJ2-3
TGTGCCAGCTCACCACGCTCAACAGCGGAAGAGACCCAGTACTTC CASSPRSTAEETQYF TRBV18 - - TRBJ2-5
TGCGCCAGCAGTCTTACAGCTTCTGTTCAGCCCCAGCATTTT CASSLTASVQPQHF TRBV10-2 - few TRBJ1-5
TGTGCCAGCAGCAAACAGGGGGTTGAAGATACGCAGTATTTT CASSKQGVEDTQYF TRBV28 TRBD1 once TRBJ2-3
TGCGCCAGCAGCCCCGGGACAGACAAACAGACCCAGTACTTC CASSPGTDKQTQYF TRBV5-1 TRBD1 - TRBJ2-5
TGTGCCAGCAGCTTGGGTACCTCTGGGGCCAACGTCCTGACTTTC CASSLGTSGANVLTF TRBV5-6 - - TRBJ2-6
TGTGCCAGCAGCGTGGGGATTAGCTCCTATAATTCACCCCTCCACTTT CASSVGISSYNSPLHF TRBV11-2 - few TRBJ1-6
TGCGCCAGCAGCGGTCAGGGGGCTCCCTACGAGCAGTACTTC CASSGQGAPYEQYF TRBV5-1 TRBD1 - TRBJ2-7